The 6 T cell receptor beta chains below were found in one sample sequenced in a study of blood T cell repertoires in COVID-19. The data were produced by immunoSEQ multiplex PCR, yet TCRdb's version contains in-frame clones alone and is incomplete. The profile shows roughly 12,000 clones, over 70% of them singletons. Sequenced: peripheral blood. The receptors stem from an elderly man with acute or convalescent COVID-19.

V is TRBV15 and J is TRBJ2-1; 12 bases map to TRBD2. The CDR3 contains 17 residues. Unmatched junction bases numbered 8, after V lost 0 bases and J lost 8 bases. CDR1 LNHNV and CDR2 YYDKDF come from the germline V gene (reference sequence). CDR3 in DNA: TGTGCCACCAGCAGAGATCCAGCTAGCGGGGGGGCTTATGAGCAGTTCTTC. Translated, it gives CATSRDPASGGAYEQFF.

This chain joins TRBV7-9 and TRBJ2-5; the D gene is possibly TRBD1 (5 bases). With 0 bases removed from V and 7 bases from J, the gap between germline ends came to 12 bases. This CDR3 region has 14 residues. Germline values: CDR1 SEHNR, CDR2 FQNEAQ (reference sequence). CDR3 in DNA: TGTGCCAGCAGCTTAGCAGGGCAGGGAAGGACCCAGTACTTC. It is translated as CASSLAGQGRTQYF.

The chain couples TRBV27 to TRBJ2-7, with D possibly matching TRBD2 (6 bases). The CDR3 has 15 amino acids. The V and J ends lost 5 bases and 2 bases respectively, with 16 bases between them. Germline V gene sequence: CDR1 MNHEY, CDR2 SMNVEV (reference sequence). CDR3 bases: TGTGCCAGCAGTGGAACCGGGACTGGGGCCTACGAGCAGTACTTC. This gives the protein CASSGTGTGAYEQYF.

This rearrangement joins TRBV3-1 (or the pseudogene TRBV3-2) to TRBJ1-1; unclear D gene. V was pared by 2 bases and J by 6 bases, with 10 bases between. Per the germline V gene, CDR1 is LGHDT and CDR2 is YNNKEL (reference sequence). This CDR3 contains 13 residues. The CDR3 protein is CASSQFLRAEAFF. The CDR3 DNA is TGTGCCAGCAGCCAATTCCTGAGGGCTGAAGCTTTCTTT.

This sequence joins TRBV28 and TRBJ1-3; tentative D call: TRBD1 (5 bases). V was shortened by 5 bases and J by 2 bases, with 10 bases between the two germline ends. CDR1 is MDHEN, CDR2 SYDVKM, per germline. This CDR3 is 14 amino acids long. The CDR3 DNA reads as TGTGCCAGCAGTGCCCCAGGGCCTGGAAACACCATATATTTT. Translation: CASSAPGPGNTIYF.

The genes are TRBV27 and TRBJ2-1; TRBD2 is a possible D gene (5 bases). Trimming pared 5 bases from V and 6 bases from J, leaving 14 bases between. Per germline, CDR1 MNHEY and CDR2 SMNVEV (reference sequence). The CDR3 is 14 residues long. CDR3 nucleotide sequence: TGTGCCAGCAGTGCTAGAGCTCGGGGCAATGAGCAGTTCTTC. The encoded protein is CASSARARGNEQFF.